Below are 17 T cell receptor beta chains sequenced from a single sample in a study of long-term antiretroviral therapy in people with HIV. The immunoSEQ assay was v3.0, run at survey level. TCRdb keeps only in-frame clones here, not all; method: immunoSEQ multiplex PCR. Altogether roughly 34,000 clones are present, about 88% being singletons, with the ten largest covering 4.8%. The sample consisted of unsorted PBMCs, taken just over 2.7 years before starting antiretroviral therapy. Receptor source: a woman aged 25 to 39 with HIV.

This clone was counted a single time. The V call is TRBV27, the J call TRBJ1-1, with D maybe TRBD1 (5 bases). The CDR3 extends over 15 amino acids. Germline loops: CDR1 MNHEY, CDR2 SMNVEV (reference sequence). V was pared by 4 bases and J by 3 bases, with 15 bases between. The CDR3 nucleotides are TGTGCCAGCAGTTCCCTAGGGACCAGTGACACTGAAGCTTTCTTT. Translating it yields CASSSLGTSDTEAFF.

V is TRBV2 and J is TRBJ2-4, with D perhaps matching TRBD2 (7 bases). The V gene lost 7 bases and the J gene lost 2 bases, with 15 bases spanning the gap. Germline V gene sequence: CDR1 SNHLY, CDR2 FYNNEI. This CDR3 contains 15 residues. The CDR3 DNA sequence: TGTGCCAGCAATCGGGGGGCCGGAACCAAAAACATTCAGTACTTC. It translates to CASNRGAGTKNIQYF.

This clone occurred once. The chain has TRBV5-6 and TRBJ2-4; tentative D call: TRBD1 (6 bases). In germline, CDR1 is SGHDT, CDR2 YYEEEE. The germline V and J ends were trimmed by 1 base and 9 bases, with 14 bases remaining between them. The CDR3 spans 14 residues. This CDR3 reads CASSLQGLGGIQYF. The DNA of the CDR3 is TGTGCCAGCAGCTTGCAGGGGTTAGGGGGCATTCAGTACTTC.

The chain joins TRBV19 to TRBJ1-5; the D is unclear. Germline CDR1 LNHDA, CDR2 SQIVND (reference sequence). Trimming removed 1 base from V and 2 bases from J, with 9 bases in between. This CDR3 is built from 15 residues. In DNA form, the CDR3 reads TGTGCCAGTAGTATAGTTCCAGGAGGCAATCAGCCCCAGCATTTT. The encoded protein is CASSIVPGGNQPQHF. Filled out from reference TRBV19 and TRBJ1-5, the complete variable domain reads DGGITQSPKYLFRKEGQNVTLSCEQNLNHDAMYWYRQDPGQGLRLIYYSQIVNDFQKGDIAEGYSVSREKKESFPLTVTSAQKNPTAFYLCASSIVPGGNQPQHFGDGTRLSIL.

The gene calls are TRBV10-3 and TRBJ1-1; tentative D call: TRBD1 (5 bases). The germline V gene has CDR1 ENHRY and CDR2 SYGVKD. Trimming pared 4 bases from V and 4 bases from J, leaving 10 bases between. The CDR3 runs 13 residues. The CDR3 DNA follows: TGTGCCATCAGTGCCGAGGGGCCCACTGAAGCTTTCTTT. Translated: CAISAEGPTEAFF.

The chain employs TRBV19 and TRBJ2-1; D ambiguous. The germline V gene encodes CDR1 LNHDA and CDR2 SQIVND (reference sequence). V lost 10 bases and J 7 bases, leaving 20 bases between the germline ends. This CDR3 contains 14 residues. For the CDR3, the DNA is TGTGCCAATTACATTTGGGGTGGGTGGAATGAGCAGTTCTTC. This gives the protein CANYIWGGWNEQFF.

V usage is TRBV5-1 and J usage is TRBJ2-7; D ambiguous. The V end was cut by 0 bases, the J end by 2 bases, with 3 bases between. This CDR3 is 12 amino acids long. CDR1 and CDR2 (germline): SGHRS, YFSETQ. The CDR3 DNA reads TGCGCCAGCAGCTTGGGGGCCTACGAGCAGTACTTC. It codes for CASSLGAYEQYF.

The V and J genes are TRBV5-1 and TRBJ2-2, with D tentatively TRBD1 (6 bases). Germline values: CDR1 SGHRS, CDR2 YFSETQ. V lost 6 bases, J lost 1 base, and 13 bases lay in between. The CDR3 sequence is 15 residues long. CDR3 in DNA: TGCGCCAGCACCTCTATAGGGGGGAACACCGGGGAGCTGTTTTTT. It encodes CASTSIGGNTGELFF. The full variable domain, its missing parts supplied by reference TRBV5-1 and TRBJ2-2, is KAGVTQTPRYLIKTRGQQVTLSCSPISGHRSVSWYQQTPGQGLQFLFEYFSETQRNKGNFPGRFSGRQFSNSRSEMNVSTLELGDSALYLCASTSIGGNTGELFFGEGSRLTVL.

A few counts support this clone. The chain links TRBV28 to TRBJ1-6, with TRBD1 matching 7 bases. The CDR3 length is 16 residues. Looked up from germline, CDR1 is MDHEN and CDR2 is SYDVKM. The trim removed 6 bases at V and 0 bases at J, leaving 5 bases unmatched. The CDR3 DNA reads as TGTGCCAGCAGCCTACAGGGGTCCTCCTATAATTCACCCCTCCACTTT. Its protein product is CASSLQGSSYNSPLHF.

The chain couples TRBV6-1 to TRBJ2-3, with D hard to call. In germline, CDR1 is MNHNS, CDR2 SASEGT. With 5 bases removed from V and 1 base from J, the gap between germline ends came to 13 bases. The CDR3 totals 15 residues. CDR3: CASSLFSTGTDTQYF. The CDR3 nucleotides are TGTGCCAGCAGTCTCTTCTCGACGGGCACAGATACGCAGTATTTT.

This chain connects TRBV5-1 to TRBJ1-1; TRBD1 agrees at 7 bases. From germline, CDR1 is SGHRS and CDR2 YFSETQ. CDR3 size: 12 residues. J was trimmed by 5 bases and V by 3 bases; bases with no gene match: 1. The CDR3 protein is CASSWTGTEAFF. The CDR3 region has the DNA TGCGCCAGCAGCTGGACAGGAACTGAAGCTTTCTTT.

The CDR3 DNA sequence: TGTGCCAGCAGCTTAGGTTCACCCCTCCACTTT. The encoded protein is CASSLGSPLHF. V and J are TRBV11-2 and TRBJ1-6; D not certain. The CDR3 has 11 residues. V was trimmed by 1 base and J by 9 bases, leaving 1 base between them. The germline V gene has CDR1 SGHAT and CDR2 FQNNGV.

V and J are TRBV5-5 and TRBJ2-6; 7 nucleotides match TRBD2. Germline CDR1 and CDR2: SGHKS and YYEKEE (reference sequence). The length of the CDR3 is 14 residues. V lost 4 bases and J lost 9; bases outside the gene matches: 7. CDR3 amino acids: CASSVREAGNVLTF. In DNA, the CDR3 is TGTGCCAGCAGCGTCCGGGAGGCGGGCAACGTCCTGACTTTC.

V usage is TRBV19 and J usage is TRBJ2-5; D remains ambiguous. Trimming took 7 bases from V and 2 from J, leaving 17 bases between them. Germline values: CDR1 LNHDA, CDR2 SQIVND (reference sequence). The CDR3 runs 15 residues. The DNA for the CDR3 is TGTGCCAGTAATTCTTTGGGCGGTCATCAAGAGACCCAGTACTTC. Translated, it gives CASNSLGGHQETQYF.

The chain uses TRBV2 and TRBJ2-2; tentative D call: TRBD2 (6 bases). The germline V gene encodes CDR1 SNHLY and CDR2 FYNNEI. CDR3 length: 17 amino acids. V was trimmed by 6 bases and J by 2 bases, leaving 19 bases between them. Here the CDR3 reads CASRAWGVGPNTGELFF. CDR3 nucleotide sequence: TGTGCCAGCAGGGCTTGGGGGGTCGGGCCAAACACCGGGGAGCTGTTTTTT.

On this clone itself: An end of the junction does not agree with germline; a read error may underlie this. This chain links TRBV4-1 with TRBJ2-3; 13 positions agree with TRBD2. The CDR3 sequence is 15 residues long. Germline CDR1 and CDR2: MGHRA and YSYEKL. DNA of the CDR3: TGCGCCAGCAGCCGGACTAGCGGGGGCACGGATACGCAGTATTTT. It is translated as CASSRTSGGTDTQYF.

This chain uses TRBV14 with TRBJ2-7, with 9 bases that match TRBD2. This CDR3 spans 14 amino acids. V lost 3 bases, J lost 5 bases, and 5 bases stayed unmatched. CDR1 SGHDN and CDR2 FVKESK come from the germline V gene. The CDR3 DNA reads as TGTGCCAGCAGCCAGACTAGCGGTTACCACGAGCAGTACTTC. This gives the protein CASSQTSGYHEQYF.